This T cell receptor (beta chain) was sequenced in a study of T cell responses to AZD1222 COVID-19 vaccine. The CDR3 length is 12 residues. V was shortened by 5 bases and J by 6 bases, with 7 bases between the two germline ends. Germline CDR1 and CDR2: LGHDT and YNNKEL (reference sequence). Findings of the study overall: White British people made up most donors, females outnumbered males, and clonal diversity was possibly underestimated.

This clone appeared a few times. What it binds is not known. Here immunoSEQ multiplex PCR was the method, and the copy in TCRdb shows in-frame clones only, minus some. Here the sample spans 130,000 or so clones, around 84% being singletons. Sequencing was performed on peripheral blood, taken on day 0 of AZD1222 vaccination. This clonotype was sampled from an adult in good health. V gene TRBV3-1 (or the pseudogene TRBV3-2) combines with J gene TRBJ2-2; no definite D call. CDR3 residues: CASSTRAGELFF. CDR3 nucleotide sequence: TGTGCCAGCAGCACCCGCGCCGGGGAGCTGTTTTTT.